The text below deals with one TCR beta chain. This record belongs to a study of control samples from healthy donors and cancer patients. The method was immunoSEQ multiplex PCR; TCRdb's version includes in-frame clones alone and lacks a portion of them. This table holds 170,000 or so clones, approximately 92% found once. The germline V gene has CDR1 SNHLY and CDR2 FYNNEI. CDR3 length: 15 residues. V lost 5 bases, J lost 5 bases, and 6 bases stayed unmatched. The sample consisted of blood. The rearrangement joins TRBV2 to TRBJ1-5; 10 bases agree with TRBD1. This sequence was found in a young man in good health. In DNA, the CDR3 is TGTGCCAGCAGTTTGGGACAGGGGCGCCATCAGCCCCAGCATTTT. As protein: CASSLGQGRHQPQHF.